What follows is one TCR beta chain and its context. As yet, its antigen is unknown. Repertoires were generated with immunoSEQ multiplex PCR, while TCRdb's copy carries only in-frame clones and drops some. The sample has fewer than 110,000 clones, around 84% seen once. The germline CDR1 and CDR2 sequences are SGHAT and FQNNGV. Trimming cost V 4 bases and J 8 bases, with 20 bases left between them. The CDR3 has 15 amino acids. The data were obtained in a study of T cell responses to AZD1222 COVID-19 vaccine. Overall study: Pooling of second doses given at about 4 or about 12 weeks was done. Study outcomes and limitations: Baseline seropositives among AZD1222 recipients totaled only six or seven. Spike-specific TCR breadth and depth rose after two AZD1222 doses. Donors were chiefly white British, with a greater number of females, and clonal diversity was perhaps underestimated.

This rearrangement joins TRBV11-2 to TRBJ1-1; D remains unclear. Material: peripheral blood, obtained on day 0 of AZD1222 vaccination. This receptor was taken from an adult in good health. CDR3: CASSSTRTGPAEAFF. CDR3 nucleotides: TGTGCCAGCAGCTCGACCCGGACGGGCCCGGCCGAAGCTTTCTTT.